This record concerns one T cell receptor beta chain sequence. Its cognate antigen is unknown. PCR or immunohistochemistry showed mismatch repair deficiency in every enrolled patient. This CDR3 region has 15 residues. Trimming took 1 base from V and 3 from J, leaving 13 bases between them. Germline assignment: CDR1 SGHNT and CDR2 YENEEA. Clones were sequenced by immunoSEQ multiplex PCR, and TCRdb holds only the in-frame ones, with some missing. The sample consists of approximately 130,000 clones, around 86% of them appearing once. The data belong to a study of PD-1 blockade in mismatch repair-deficient tumors. Study outcomes and limitations: Tumor-resident clones, often undetectable pretreatment in blood, expanded then contracted after pembrolizumab.

The TCR comes from an adult with mismatch repair-deficient cancer. This sample comprised peripheral blood, obtained 44 weeks after starting pembrolizumab. The V and J genes are TRBV11-3 and TRBJ2-7; D uncertain. The CDR3 here is CASSLVRRSDYEQYF. In DNA form, the CDR3 reads TGTGCCAGCAGCTTAGTCCGGCGGAGCGACTACGAGCAGTACTTC.